A selection of T cell receptor beta chains follows, all from one sample in a study of cytomegalovirus exposure and HLA in healthy donors. The protocol was immunoSEQ multiplex PCR, while the TCRdb copy is restricted to in-frame clones and leaves out a portion. The profile shows 80,000 or so clones, 70% to 85% of them singletons. Material for sequencing was PBMCs. The receptors stem from a man aged 30-40 years in good health and CMV-seropositive. Both conserved end residues are part of each CDR3. The D gene is left open where the match is weak. A clone size is listed for some rows: how often the clone was seen (once, few, many), or a class if it is expanded.

DNA: TGCGCCAGCAGCTTGGTCGCGGGGGGGCAAGATACGCAGTATTTT; CDR3: CASSLVAGGQDTQYF; size: .; V: TRBV5-1; J: TRBJ2-3; D: TRBD2
DNA: TGTGCCAGCAGCGTAGGACTAGCTTCCTACGAGCAGTACTTC; CDR3: CASSVGLASYEQYF; size: .; V: TRBV9; J: TRBJ2-7; D: TRBD2
DNA: TGTGCCAGCAGCTACGGGACAGGGGGTTTCGATGAGCAGTTCTTC; CDR3: CASSYGTGGFDEQFF; size: .; V: TRBV7-9; J: TRBJ2-1; D: TRBD1
DNA: TGTGCCAGCAGCGCACAGGGTTCTGAAGCTTTCTTT; CDR3: CASSAQGSEAFF; size: .; V: TRBV9; J: TRBJ1-1; D: .
DNA: TGTGCCAGCAGCCAAGATCTGGAGGGTGGCTACACCTTC; CDR3: CASSQDLEGGYTF; size: once; V: TRBV4-2; J: TRBJ1-2; D: .
DNA: TGCGCCAGCAGCTTGGATCGTAGCACAGATACGCAGTATTTT; CDR3: CASSLDRSTDTQYF; size: .; V: TRBV5-1; J: TRBJ2-3; D: .
DNA: TGTGCCAGCAGCTCCGGGGGGGGTAGCAATCAGCCCCAGCATTTT; CDR3: CASSSGGGSNQPQHF; size: .; V: TRBV9; J: TRBJ1-5; D: .
DNA: TGTGCCAGCAGTAACAGGGACACTGAAGCTTTCTTT; CDR3: CASSNRDTEAFF; size: few; V: TRBV6-6; J: TRBJ1-1; D: .
DNA: TGCGCCAGCAGCCGACCCGGGACAGGACGTTACAATGAGCAGTTCTTC; CDR3: CASSRPGTGRYNEQFF; size: once; V: TRBV4-3; J: TRBJ2-1; D: TRBD1
DNA: TGTGCCAGCAGTTTACGACGTGACATGAACACTGAAGCTTTCTTT; CDR3: CASSLRRDMNTEAFF; size: .; V: TRBV27; J: TRBJ1-1; D: .
DNA: TGTGCCAGCAGTTACGGGACAGGGGTCTACAATGAGCAGTTCTTC; CDR3: CASSYGTGVYNEQFF; size: .; V: TRBV6-5; J: TRBJ2-1; D: TRBD1
DNA: TGTGCCTGGAGTTTCGGGACAGGGCCCTACGAGCAGTACTTC; CDR3: CAWSFGTGPYEQYF; size: .; V: TRBV30; J: TRBJ2-7; D: TRBD1
DNA: TGTGCCAGCGGGGACTCAGGACGCGGCTACACCTTC; CDR3: CASGDSGRGYTF; size: .; V: TRBV2; J: TRBJ1-2; D: .
DNA: TGTGCCACCAGCAGAGTCGAGGCTAGCGGGGAGGAGACCCAGTACTTC; CDR3: CATSRVEASGEETQYF; size: once; V: TRBV15; J: TRBJ2-5; D: TRBD2
DNA: TGCGCCAGCAGCGGCAGCGATAATTCACCCCTCCACTTT; CDR3: CASSGSDNSPLHF; size: .; V: TRBV5-1; J: TRBJ1-6; D: .
DNA: TGCGCCAGCAGCCTCGTTGGGACAGGGGGCGCGGTTGAAGCTTTCTTT; CDR3: CASSLVGTGGAVEAFF; size: .; V: TRBV4-1; J: TRBJ1-1; D: TRBD1
DNA: TGTGCCAGTAGTACCCTCAGGGTCGGCAATGAGCAGTTCTTC; CDR3: CASSTLRVGNEQFF; size: .; V: TRBV19; J: TRBJ2-1; D: .